These 16 T cell receptor beta chains originate from one sample sequenced in a study of blood T cell repertoires in COVID-19. Method: immunoSEQ multiplex PCR; TCRdb's copy keeps in-frame clones and lacks some. The table records just over 300,000 clones, roughly 90% of them present only once. Sequencing was carried out using peripheral blood. Receptors were obtained from a man between 18 and 35 years old with active or convalescent COVID-19.

The chain combines TRBV25-1 with TRBJ1-4; 8 positions agree with TRBD1. The CDR3 sequence is 15 residues long. CDR1 is MGHDK, CDR2 SYGVNS, per germline. Unmatched junction bases numbered 7, after V lost 3 bases and J lost 7 bases. The CDR3 bases are TGTGCCAGCAGTGACTCAGGACAGGGTAGTGAAAAACTGTTTTTT. Amino acids: CASSDSGQGSEKLFF.

The chain employs TRBV2 and TRBJ2-3, with TRBD2 matching over 9 bases. CDR1 and CDR2 (germline): SNHLY, FYNNEI. The trim removed 6 bases at V and 5 bases at J, leaving 6 bases unmatched. The CDR3 extends over 14 amino acids. The CDR3 region has the DNA TGTGCCAGCAGGGTTAGCGGGAGCGGAGATACGCAGTATTTT. It specifies CASRVSGSGDTQYF.

V and J are TRBV19 and TRBJ2-7; D possibly corresponds to TRBD1 (5 bases). V lost 5 bases and J 3 bases, leaving 11 bases between the germline ends. Germline V gene sequence: CDR1 LNHDA, CDR2 SQIVND (reference sequence). The CDR3 is 13 residues long. CDR3 sequence (DNA): TGTGCCAGTAGTGCAAACAGGAACTACGAGCAGTACTTC. Residues: CASSANRNYEQYF.

The chain carries TRBV6-5 and TRBJ1-6; D might be TRBD1 (6 bases). The germline CDR1 and CDR2 sequences are MNHEY and SVGAGI. The ends were cut back, 0 bases at V and 7 bases at J, with 10 bases in the middle. The CDR3 is 15 residues long. CDR3 nucleotide sequence: TGTGCCAGCAGTTACTCGATGCAGGGGAATTCACCCCTCCACTTT. It specifies CASSYSMQGNSPLHF.

The rearrangement joins TRBV28 to TRBJ1-6; TRBD1 is a possible D gene (5 bases). This CDR3 spans 15 amino acids. The V end lost 7 bases, the J end lost 13 bases, and 23 bases lay between the germline ends. CDR1 MDHEN and CDR2 SYDVKM come from the germline V gene. The DNA for the CDR3 is TGTGCCAGCATCTCGGGGGTGGGGAAGCCAGATCCCCTCCACTTT. Protein: CASISGVGKPDPLHF.

Only a few counts were recorded for this clone. The V and J genes are TRBV7-9 and TRBJ1-4; D perhaps matches TRBD1 (5 bases). CDR3 length: 14 amino acids. Trimming cost V 5 bases and J 7 bases, with 14 bases left between them. CDR1 is SEHNR and CDR2 is FQNEAQ in the germline V gene (reference sequence). The DNA of the CDR3 is TGTGCCAGCAGCCCGAGCCGCGGGGGTGAAAAACTGTTTTTT. Translation: CASSPSRGGEKLFF.

V usage is TRBV6-4 and J usage is TRBJ1-2; D gene uncertain. The CDR3 loop spans 15 amino acids. V was shortened by 0 bases and J by 4 bases, with 12 bases between the two germline ends. Germline assignment: CDR1 MRHNA and CDR2 SNTAGT. Written as DNA, the CDR3 is TGTGCCAGCAGTGACTCGCAGGCAGAGACCTATGGCTACACCTTC. Protein sequence: CASSDSQAETYGYTF.

CDR3 coding DNA: TGTGCCAGCAGCCCAGACAGAAACACCGGGGAGCTGTTTTTT. This gives the protein CASSPDRNTGELFF. The chain recombines TRBV7-8 with TRBJ2-2; TRBD1 might be the D (5 bases). CDR3 length: 14 amino acids. The V and J ends lost 5 bases and 2 bases respectively, with 9 bases between them. Per the germline V gene, CDR1 is SGHVS and CDR2 is FQNEAQ.

This clone has more than one count but fewer than ten. The chain links TRBV14 to TRBJ1-3, with TRBD1 identical over 9 bases. This CDR3 has 15 residues. V dropped 5 bases and J dropped 1; count of bases not matched to a gene: 3. Germline-derived CDR1 and CDR2 are SGHDN and FVKESK. The CDR3, as DNA: TGTGCCAGCAGCTCACAGGGGGCATCTGGAAACACCATATATTTT. Protein product: CASSSQGASGNTIYF. Combining the CDR3 with reference TRBV14 and TRBJ1-3 gives the whole variable domain EAGVTQFPSHSVIEKGQTVTLRCDPISGHDNLYWYRRVMGKEIKFLLHFVKESKQDESGMPNNRFLAERTGGTYSTLKVQPAELEDSGVYFCASSSQGASGNTIYFGEGSWLTVV.

DNA of the CDR3: TGTGCCAGCAGTGCTAGGACAGCGGGAGGCTACACCTTC. Amino acids: CASSARTAGGYTF. The V call is TRBV2, the J call TRBJ1-2; a possible D gene is TRBD1 (6 bases). The V and J ends lost 4 bases and 8 bases respectively, with 14 bases between them. Germline assignment: CDR1 SNHLY and CDR2 FYNNEI. The CDR3 has 13 amino acids.

The chain employs TRBV5-1 and TRBJ2-5; 9 positions match TRBD2. The J segment lost 2 bases and the V segment lost 1 base, leaving 6 bases of the junction unmatched. The CDR3 runs 16 residues. Germline lookup yields CDR1 SGHRS and CDR2 YFSETQ. The CDR3 nucleotides are TGCGCCAGCAGCTTGAACCCGACTAGCGGACAAGAGACCCAGTACTTC. Its protein product is CASSLNPTSGQETQYF.

The chain employs TRBV27 and TRBJ1-5; D call uncertain. CDR1 and CDR2 from the germline V gene are MNHEY and SMNVEV (reference sequence). Between the trimmed V and J ends, which lost 4 bases and 3 bases, there was a span of 7 bases. The CDR3 length is 13 residues. The CDR3 reads CASSSHPNQPQHF. For the CDR3, the DNA is TGTGCCAGCAGTTCCCATCCCAATCAGCCCCAGCATTTT.

The count of this clone is one. The chain links TRBV25-1 to TRBJ2-1; TRBD1 is a possible D gene (6 bases). The ends were cut back, 3 bases at V and 11 bases at J, with 11 bases in the middle. Looked up from germline, CDR1 is MGHDK and CDR2 is SYGVNS. This CDR3 region has 12 residues. The CDR3 DNA follows: TGTGCCAGCAGTGAGATGACAGGTAAGCAGTTCTTC. Its translation: CASSEMTGKQFF.

V usage is TRBV6-5 and J usage is TRBJ2-1, with D possibly TRBD2 on 5 matching bases. V was trimmed by 4 bases and J by 8 bases, leaving 18 bases between them. This CDR3 region has 15 residues. Germline V gene lookup returns CDR1 MNHEY and CDR2 SVGAGI. The CDR3 coding sequence is TGTGCCAGCAGTTTAGAAGTCGCGTACGGGGATGAGCAGTTCTTC. Encoded protein: CASSLEVAYGDEQFF.

The V call is TRBV4-1, the J call TRBJ1-2, with a weak D call TRBD1 (6 bases). The CDR3 spans 14 residues. In germline, CDR1 is MGHRA, CDR2 YSYEKL. The V end was cut by 0 bases, the J end by 8 bases, with 13 bases between. The CDR3 sequence is CASSQDVGARGYTF. DNA for the CDR3: TGCGCCAGCAGCCAAGATGTGGGGGCAAGGGGCTACACCTTC.

This clone was seen a single time. The gene calls are TRBV2 and TRBJ1-1; no reliable D call. Trimming cost V 2 bases and J 9 bases, with 10 bases left between them. This CDR3 is 12 amino acids long. The V gene's germline CDR1 is SNHLY and CDR2 FYNNEI. The CDR3 loop is CASSETEPKAFF. CDR3 in DNA: TGTGCCAGCAGTGAAACAGAACCTAAAGCTTTCTTT.